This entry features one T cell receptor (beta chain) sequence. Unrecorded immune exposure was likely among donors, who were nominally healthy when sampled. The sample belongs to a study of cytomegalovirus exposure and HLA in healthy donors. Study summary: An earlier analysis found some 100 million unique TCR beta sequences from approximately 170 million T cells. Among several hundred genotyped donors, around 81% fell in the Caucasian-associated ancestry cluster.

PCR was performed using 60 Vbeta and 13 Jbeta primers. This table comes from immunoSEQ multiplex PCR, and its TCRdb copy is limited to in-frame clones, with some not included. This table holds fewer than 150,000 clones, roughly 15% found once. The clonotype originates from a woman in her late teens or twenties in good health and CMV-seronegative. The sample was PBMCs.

CDR3 DNA sequence: TGTGCCAGCAGCTTAACAGGGTATTCGGCAGATACGCAGTATTTT. It yields the protein CASSLTGYSADTQYF. This chain uses TRBV7-6 with TRBJ2-3, with D perhaps TRBD1 (6 bases). V was trimmed by 2 bases and J by 4 bases, leaving 13 bases between them. Germline loops: CDR1 SGHVS, CDR2 FNYEAQ. The length of the CDR3 is 15 residues.